This TCR beta chain appears in the sequencing data of a study of T cell responses to AZD1222 COVID-19 vaccine. A note on this clone: No antigen is known for it.

Study-wide results and caveats: White British people made up most donors, females outnumbered males, and clonal diversity was possibly underestimated.

Sequencing used immunoSEQ multiplex PCR; TCRdb keeps in-frame clones, though not all of them. The table records around 120,000 clones, 70% to 85% of them present only once. The clonotype comes from an adult who received the AZD1222 COVID-19 vaccine. The sequenced sample was peripheral blood, obtained 28 days after the second AZD1222 dose.

The CDR3 reads CASSLEIASTDTQYF. The CDR3, as DNA: TGTGCCAGCAGCTTGGAGATTGCAAGCACAGATACGCAGTATTTT. The rearrangement uses TRBV5-6 and TRBJ2-3; D not resolved. This CDR3 contains 15 residues. CDR1 is SGHDT and CDR2 is YYEEEE in the germline V gene. Deletions cut 0 bases from V and 0 bases from J, with 8 bases between.